Each of the 25 T cell receptor beta chains below was sequenced from the same sample in a study of blood T cell repertoires in COVID-19. Generated by immunoSEQ multiplex PCR, the TCRdb table keeps only in-frame clones and is missing some. Counted here are 250,000 to 350,000 clones, 70% to 90% occurring once; the ten biggest clones make up approximately 5.4%. The sample consisted of PBMCs or T cells enriched from blood (not recorded which). These receptors came from a woman aged 25 to 39 who had recovered from COVID-19.

As regards this clone: This is likely a read error, given that the CDR3 carries no conserved phenylalanine or tryptophan at its end. No DNA is shown, since the ends of the CDR3 on it are uncertain; the CDR3 is the one TCRdb lists. The chain links TRBV6-6 to TRBJ2-7; the DNA was not used to check the table's D call, TRBD1. Germline-derived CDR1 and CDR2 are MNHNY and SVGAGI (reference sequence). The CDR3 contains 13 residues when both ends are counted. The chain's CDR3 is CASSQPPPQGSFL.

This chain joins TRBV7-9 and TRBJ1-2; D ambiguous. Per germline, CDR1 SEHNR and CDR2 FQNEAQ (reference sequence). V was shortened by 1 base and J by 8 bases, with 8 bases between the two germline ends. The CDR3 runs to 12 residues. The CDR3 nucleotides read TGTGCCAGCAGCTTAGAGCGAAGAGGCTACACCTTC. It translates to CASSLERRGYTF.

The chain has TRBV18 and TRBJ1-2; no clear D gene. CDR3 length: 17 amino acids. V was cut by 1 base and J by 1 base, with 16 bases left in between. Germline V gene lookup returns CDR1 KGHSH and CDR2 LQKENI. In DNA form, the CDR3 reads TGTGCCAGCTCACCACTCTATTGGGCGAGAAGTAACTATGGCTACACCTTC. This gives the protein CASSPLYWARSNYGYTF.

This sequence joins TRBV15 and TRBJ1-1; D not resolved. The CDR3 totals 14 residues. Trimming shortened V by 0 bases and J by 1 base, and 6 bases separated the two germline ends. Germline-derived CDR1 and CDR2 are LNHNV and YYDKDF (reference sequence). The CDR3 reads CATSREAGNTEAFF. CDR3 DNA: TGTGCCACCAGCAGAGAAGCAGGGAACACTGAAGCTTTCTTT.

The J gene is TRBJ1-2, the V gene TRBV6-5; no reliable D call. V lost 2 bases, J lost 4 bases, and 11 bases lay in between. The CDR3 runs to 14 residues. The germline V gene has CDR1 MNHEY and CDR2 SVGAGI. CDR3 nucleotides: TGTGCCAGCAGTTACCGACTGGGTTCCTATGGCTACACCTTC. Amino acids: CASSYRLGSYGYTF.

Comment on this clone: The junction and the germline gene differ at one end; a read error may be behind it. The chain uses TRBV3-1 (or the pseudogene TRBV3-2) and TRBJ1-2; the D gene is possibly TRBD1 (6 bases). The CDR3 contains 13 residues. Germline CDR1 is LGHDT and CDR2 is YNNKEL (reference sequence). CDR3 in DNA: TGTGCCAGCGACAGGTCGACAGAGGGTGGGAAGGCCTTC. Protein: CASDRSTEGGKAF.

For this clone: Germline is not matched at one junction end, which may reflect a read error. Other DNA sequences in this sample translate to the same CDR3. The chain joins TRBV9 to TRBJ2-1; a possible D gene is TRBD2 (7 bases). Looked up from germline, CDR1 is SGDLS and CDR2 is YYNGEE. The length of the CDR3 is 16 residues. This CDR3 reads CPSSVGGRGGGNEQFF. DNA of the CDR3: TGTCCCAGCAGCGTAGGGGGGCGCGGGGGAGGCAATGAGCAGTTCTTC.

The gene calls are TRBV5-1 and TRBJ1-4, with a tentative D call TRBD1 (5 bases). The CDR3 contains 13 residues. The ends were cut back, 2 bases at V and 8 bases at J, with 10 bases in the middle. CDR1 and CDR2 from the germline V gene are SGHRS and YFSETQ. The CDR3: CASSFGGDEKLFF. CDR3 nucleotides: TGCGCCAGCAGCTTTGGAGGGGACGAAAAACTGTTTTTT.

The V gene is TRBV7-8, the J gene TRBJ2-6, with 10 positions matching TRBD1. The CDR3 length is 17 residues. Germline V gene lookup returns CDR1 SGHVS and CDR2 FQNEAQ. With V trimmed by 4 bases and J by 2 bases, 5 bases remained unmatched. This chain's CDR3 is CASSSGQGSAGANVLTF. The CDR3 nucleotides read TGTGCCAGCAGCTCGGGACAGGGGTCGGCTGGGGCCAACGTCCTGACTTTC.

The V gene is TRBV4-1, the J gene TRBJ2-1, with a weak D call TRBD1 (5 bases). V was pared by 2 bases and J by 7 bases, with 12 bases between. The CDR3 is 14 residues long. Germline CDR1 is MGHRA and CDR2 is YSYEKL. CDR3 nucleotides: TGCGCCAGCAGCCAAACGCCAAGGGGAAATGAGCAGTTCTTC. Translating it yields CASSQTPRGNEQFF.

The table lists this clone with a few counts. This chain uses TRBV7-9 with TRBJ1-5; 7 bases fit TRBD1. This CDR3 is 17 amino acids long. CDR1 is SEHNR and CDR2 is FQNEAQ in the germline V gene (reference sequence). J was trimmed by 3 bases and V by 1 base; bases with no gene match: 9. This CDR3 is CASSLGGRGSFNQPQHF. The CDR3 DNA is TGTGCCAGCAGCTTAGGTGGCAGGGGGTCATTCAATCAGCCCCAGCATTTT.

J is TRBJ2-1 and V is TRBV9; 11 nucleotides match TRBD2. The V gene end was trimmed by 3 bases and the J gene end by 6 bases; junction bases not matched to a gene: 5. CDR3 length: 15 residues. Germline V gene sequence: CDR1 SGDLS, CDR2 YYNGEE. CDR3 in amino acids: CASSAPSGGLNEQFF. In nucleotides, the CDR3 is TGTGCCAGCAGCGCCCCTAGCGGGGGGCTCAATGAGCAGTTCTTC. Variable domain in full (rest from reference TRBV9 and TRBJ2-1): DSGVTQTPKHLITATGQRVTLRCSPRSGDLSVYWYQQSLDQGLQFLIQYYNGEERAKGNILERFSAQQFPDLHSELNLSSLELGDSALYFCASSAPSGGLNEQFFGPGTRLTVL.

The rearrangement uses TRBV6-5 and TRBJ1-1; D is unclear. The ends were cut back, 2 bases at V and 1 base at J, with 8 bases in the middle. This CDR3 is built from 14 residues. Germline V gives CDR1 MNHEY, CDR2 SVGAGI. The CDR3 DNA follows: TGTGCCAGCAGTTACCCTGGGAGGAACACTGAAGCTTTCTTT. Its protein product is CASSYPGRNTEAFF.

The chain has TRBV5-1 and TRBJ2-7; 8 bases line up with TRBD1. This CDR3 region has 16 residues. Germline V gene sequence: CDR1 SGHRS, CDR2 YFSETQ. With 4 bases clipped from V and 0 bases from J, the junction kept 9 bases outside the gene matches. The CDR3 here is CASSEEGQASSYEQYF. The CDR3 coding sequence is TGCGCCAGCAGCGAGGAGGGACAGGCTAGCTCCTACGAGCAGTACTTC.

V is TRBV3-1 (or the pseudogene TRBV3-2) and J is TRBJ1-1; D is perhaps TRBD1 (6 bases). The CDR3 has 17 amino acids. V was cut by 1 base and J by 3 bases, with 18 bases left in between. Per germline, CDR1 LGHDT and CDR2 YNNKEL (reference sequence). CDR3 coding DNA: TGTGCCAGCAGCCAAGTGTGGGGGACAAAATATTACACTGAAGCTTTCTTT. It codes for CASSQVWGTKYYTEAFF.

The chain recombines TRBV3-1 (or the pseudogene TRBV3-2) with TRBJ1-2; 7 bases map to TRBD1. The V segment lost 4 bases and the J segment 7 bases; nucleotides outside the gene matches: 6. The CDR3 consists of 13 residues. CDR1 is LGHDT, CDR2 YNNKEL, per germline (reference sequence). The CDR3, as DNA: TGTGCCAGCAGCCCCCGACAGGGAGGTGGCTACACCTTC. Its translation is CASSPRQGGGYTF.

J is TRBJ2-3 and V is TRBV11-2; D gene uncertain. Germline V gene lookup returns CDR1 SGHAT and CDR2 FQNNGV. Trimming pared 8 bases from V and 2 bases from J, leaving 14 bases between. The CDR3 has 14 residues. The CDR3 reads CASELNFITDTQYF. In nucleotides, the CDR3 is TGTGCCAGCGAACTAAACTTCATCACAGATACGCAGTATTTT.

This clone appeared a single time. V usage is TRBV20-1 and J usage is TRBJ2-7; tentative D call: TRBD2 (7 bases). CDR1 is DFQATT, CDR2 SNEGSKA, per germline (reference sequence). The CDR3 sequence is 13 residues long. Trimming removed 3 bases from V and 2 bases from J, with 11 bases in between. The CDR3, as DNA: TGCAGTGCTAGTCGGGGGGCCCCCTACGAGCAGTACTTC. It encodes CSASRGAPYEQYF.

The gene calls are TRBV4-1 and TRBJ1-5; 10 positions match TRBD1. The ends lost 3 bases at V and 11 bases at J; junction bases unmatched: 10. This CDR3 has 15 amino acids. Germline lookup yields CDR1 MGHRA and CDR2 YSYEKL. CDR3 region: CASSHGQGEFGAQHF. The CDR3 nucleotides read TGCGCCAGCAGCCACGGACAGGGGGAATTCGGGGCCCAGCATTTT.

The rearrangement links TRBV13 to TRBJ1-5, with D unresolved. The V gene's germline CDR1 is PRHDT and CDR2 FYEKMQ (reference sequence). Trimming took 0 bases from V and 5 from J, leaving 8 bases between them. The CDR3 is 14 residues long. The CDR3 DNA follows: TGTGCCAGCAGCTTAGGAGGGAGGTATCAGCCCCAGCATTTT. Encoded protein: CASSLGGRYQPQHF.

The chain combines TRBV6-5 with TRBJ2-7; D might be TRBD2 (6 bases). CDR3 length: 16 residues. Trimming stripped 0 bases from V and 6 bases from J, with 18 bases between. Per the germline V gene, CDR1 is MNHEY and CDR2 is SVGAGI. CDR3 sequence: CASSYSMWRASVEQYF. In DNA form, the CDR3 reads TGTGCCAGCAGTTACTCGATGTGGAGGGCCTCCGTCGAGCAGTACTTC.

V gene TRBV9 combines with J gene TRBJ1-6, with D possibly matching TRBD1 (6 bases). The CDR3 spans 16 residues. The germline CDR1 and CDR2 sequences are SGDLS and YYNGEE. Trimming took off 2 bases at V and 7 bases at J, with 16 bases between the two ends. CDR3 loop: CASSVGGASGNSPLHF. For the CDR3, the DNA is TGTGCCAGCAGCGTGGGGGGGGCCTCTGGGAATTCACCCCTCCACTTT.

The genes are TRBV3-1 (or the pseudogene TRBV3-2) and TRBJ2-1; D unresolved. In germline, CDR1 is LGHDT, CDR2 YNNKEL (reference sequence). Deletions cut 2 bases from V and 0 bases from J, with 5 bases between. The CDR3 covers 14 residues. CDR3 sequence: CASSQSSSYNEQFF. The CDR3 bases are TGTGCCAGCAGCCAATCGAGCTCCTACAATGAGCAGTTCTTC.

The genes are TRBV30 and TRBJ2-1; 10 nucleotides agree with TRBD2. This CDR3 spans 14 amino acids. After removal of 4 bases from V and 5 bases from J, the junction contained 5 bases not matched to a gene. Germline CDR1 is GTSNPN and CDR2 is SVGIG (reference sequence). The CDR3 here is CAWTSGGPDNEQFF. CDR3 sequence (DNA): TGTGCCTGGACTAGCGGGGGCCCTGACAATGAGCAGTTCTTC.

This chain uses TRBV30 with TRBJ2-2, with TRBD2 matching over 7 bases. This CDR3 spans 13 amino acids. The germline V gene encodes CDR1 GTSNPN and CDR2 SVGIG (reference sequence). The trim removed 8 bases at V and 2 bases at J, leaving 5 bases unmatched. CDR3 loop: CAGGEGNTGELFF. The CDR3 DNA follows: TGTGCCGGCGGGGAGGGAAACACCGGGGAGCTGTTTTTT.